The next 26 T cell receptor beta chains were all read from a single sample in a study of control samples from healthy donors and cancer patients. Sequenced by immunoSEQ multiplex PCR; TCRdb stores in-frame clones only, minus some. Of roughly 100,000 clones in the sample, 83% were seen once. The material sequenced was blood. The source of these receptors is a woman aged 50 to 60 in good health.

The genes are TRBV7-2 and TRBJ1-1; a possible D gene is TRBD1 (5 bases). CDR3 length: 12 residues. With 5 bases removed from V and 10 bases from J, the gap between germline ends came to 14 bases. Germline CDR1 reads SGHTA; CDR2 reads FQGNSA. The CDR3 bases are TGTGCCAGCAGCCGGGACTCTCGGGGAGCTTTCTTT. This gives the protein CASSRDSRGAFF.

This chain uses TRBV4-3 with TRBJ1-3, with 7 bases aligning to TRBD1. CDR1 and CDR2 (germline): LGHNA, YSLEER. This CDR3 has 15 residues. J was trimmed by 4 bases and V by 3 bases; bases with no gene match: 6. The CDR3 nucleotides are TGCGCCAGCAGCCAGAGACAGGGCTCCGGAAACACCATATATTTT. This encodes CASSQRQGSGNTIYF.

The V and J genes are TRBV24-1 and TRBJ1-2; TRBD1 matches 8 bases. The CDR3 length is 15 residues. The germline CDR1 and CDR2 sequences are KGHDR and SFDVKD. J was trimmed by 4 bases and V by 4 bases; bases with no gene match: 7. CDR3 in amino acids: CATSDPGTGPYGYTF. The DNA of the CDR3 is TGTGCCACCAGTGACCCCGGGACAGGTCCCTATGGCTACACCTTC.

The chain couples TRBV7-9 to TRBJ1-1, with a tentative D call TRBD1 (6 bases). V was clipped by 4 bases and J by 3 bases, with 15 bases between them. Germline CDR1 and CDR2: SEHNR and FQNEAQ (reference sequence). This CDR3 spans 15 amino acids. CDR3 sequence reads: CASSSTGMEDTEAFF. CDR3 in DNA: TGTGCCAGCAGCTCTACAGGGATGGAGGACACTGAAGCTTTCTTT.

The chain links TRBV7-3 to TRBJ1-6; D unclear. V dropped 0 bases and J dropped 6 bases, with 6 bases sitting between them. CDR3 length equals 14 residues. CDR1 and CDR2 (germline): SGHTA, FQGTGA. CDR3 in DNA: TGTGCCAGCAGCTTAACGGGCAGTAATTCACCCCTCCACTTT. This encodes CASSLTGSNSPLHF.

V gene TRBV14 combines with J gene TRBJ2-5; no definite D call. The CDR3 has 15 amino acids. The germline V gene has CDR1 SGHDN and CDR2 FVKESK. V shed 0 bases and J shed 5 bases, with 13 bases lying between them. In nucleotides, the CDR3 is TGTGCCAGCAGCCAAGATCATTTGGCTCCGGAGACCCAGTACTTC. Protein: CASSQDHLAPETQYF.

V is TRBV7-9 and J is TRBJ1-4, with unresolved D. There are 14 residues in the CDR3. Germline values: CDR1 SEHNR, CDR2 FQNEAQ (reference sequence). The V end was cut by 2 bases, the J end by 8 bases, with 12 bases between. CDR3 nucleotides: TGTGCCAGCAGCTTATCGGCAGGCCGGGAAAAACTGTTTTTT. Translated: CASSLSAGREKLFF.

This clone occurred a few times. V usage is TRBV7-9 and J usage is TRBJ2-1; D is perhaps TRBD1 (6 bases). CDR1 is SEHNR, CDR2 FQNEAQ, per germline (reference sequence). The CDR3 sequence is 15 residues long. V was cut by 3 bases and J by 9 bases, with 18 bases left in between. The CDR3 sequence is CASSFSAGEVSEQFF. The CDR3 nucleotides read TGTGCCAGCAGCTTTAGCGCAGGGGAAGTGAGTGAGCAGTTCTTC.

This sequence joins TRBV10-3 and TRBJ2-7; a possible D gene is TRBD2 (5 bases). The V gene's germline CDR1 is ENHRY and CDR2 SYGVKD. V was cut by 4 bases and J by 3 bases, with 7 bases left in between. The CDR3 covers 12 residues. CDR3 bases: TGTGCCATCAGTGCGGACTTCTACGAGCAGTACTTC. Translating it yields CAISADFYEQYF.

The chain couples TRBV5-5 to TRBJ1-1, with a possible D match to TRBD1 (5 bases). The germline CDR1 and CDR2 sequences are SGHKS and YYEKEE (reference sequence). V lost 1 base and J lost 2, with 9 bases in between. The CDR3 has 14 residues. The DNA for the CDR3 is TGTGCCAGCAGCTTGCAGGGAGTAAACACTGAAGCTTTCTTT. Its protein product is CASSLQGVNTEAFF.

The rearrangement uses TRBV9 and TRBJ1-2, with 10 bases that match TRBD1. The CDR3 is made up of 13 amino acids. The germline V gene has CDR1 SGDLS and CDR2 YYNGEE. V gave up 4 bases and J gave up 7 bases; unmatched junction bases: 4. This chain's CDR3 is CASSIRTGGGYTF. Written as DNA, the CDR3 is TGTGCCAGCAGCATTCGGACAGGGGGTGGCTACACCTTC. The full variable domain, completed using reference TRBV9 and TRBJ1-2, is DSGVTQTPKHLITATGQRVTLRCSPRSGDLSVYWYQQSLDQGLQFLIQYYNGEERAKGNILERFSAQQFPDLHSELNLSSLELGDSALYFCASSIRTGGGYTFGSGTRLTVV.

The CDR3 sequence: CASSGGTSSTQYF. The CDR3 DNA follows: TGTGCCAGCAGCGGAGGGACTAGTTCTACGCAGTATTTT. The chain recombines TRBV9 with TRBJ2-3; 8 positions agree with TRBD2. The CDR3 runs 13 residues. Germline CDR1 SGDLS, CDR2 YYNGEE. With V trimmed by 3 bases and J by 8 bases, 5 bases remained unmatched.

The rearrangement links TRBV3-1 (or the pseudogene TRBV3-2) to TRBJ2-1, with 12 bases lining up with TRBD1. Trimming took 2 bases from V and 8 from J; bases not matched to a gene: 7. This CDR3 spans 16 amino acids. Germline CDR1 is LGHDT and CDR2 is YNNKEL (reference sequence). Here the CDR3 reads CASSQPGTGGLDEQFF. The CDR3 DNA sequence: TGTGCCAGCAGCCAACCCGGGACAGGGGGCCTGGATGAGCAGTTCTTC.

V is TRBV6-1 and J is TRBJ2-4; D might be TRBD2 (6 bases). The CDR3 totals 15 residues. V was shortened by 1 base and J by 1 base, with 8 bases between the two germline ends. Germline CDR1 reads MNHNS; CDR2 reads SASEGT. The CDR3, as DNA: TGTGCCAGCAGTGAAGTTGGGGGGGCCAAAAACATTCAGTACTTC. This codes for CASSEVGGAKNIQYF.

This rearrangement joins TRBV29-1 to TRBJ1-4, with TRBD1 as a possible D gene (6 bases). Germline V gene lookup returns CDR1 SQVTM and CDR2 ANQGSEA. CDR3 length: 13 residues. V shed 6 bases and J shed 0 bases, with 8 bases lying between them. CDR3 sequence (DNA): TGCAGCGTGCGGGACACAACTAATGAAAAACTGTTTTTT. Translated: CSVRDTTNEKLFF.

The genes are TRBV6-5 and TRBJ2-6; D might be TRBD1 (5 bases). The germline V gene has CDR1 MNHEY and CDR2 SVGAGI. Trimming took 5 bases from V and 4 from J, leaving 12 bases between them. The CDR3 spans 15 residues. CDR3 residues: CASSRRVSGANVLTF. CDR3 nucleotide sequence: TGTGCCAGCAGTCGCAGGGTGTCCGGGGCCAACGTCCTGACTTTC.

Comments on this clone: A read error may produce the germline difference seen at one junction end. The chain couples TRBV3-1 (or the pseudogene TRBV3-2) to TRBJ2-4, with TRBD1 matching 9 bases. Germline V gene lookup returns CDR1 LGHDT and CDR2 YNNKEL (reference sequence). This CDR3 spans 19 amino acids. CDR3 amino acids: CASSQVTPGQGVAKNIQYF. In DNA, the CDR3 is TGTGCCAGCAGTCAAGTCACCCCGGGACAGGGTGTAGCCAAAAACATTCAGTACTTC.

This chain uses TRBV12-5 with TRBJ1-1; D remains ambiguous. The V gene's germline CDR1 is LGHNT and CDR2 FRNRAP. The germline V and J ends were trimmed by 0 bases and 5 bases, with 13 bases remaining between them. This CDR3 is 15 amino acids long. The CDR3 DNA sequence: TGTGCTAGTGGTTTGGTACATGGGGTCGCGACTGAAGCTTTCTTT. This encodes CASGLVHGVATEAFF. The variable domain in full, with the rest retrieved from reference TRBV12-5 and TRBJ1-1, is DARVTQTPRHKVTEMGQEVTMRCQPILGHNTVFWYRQTMMQGLELLAYFRNRAPLDDSGMPKDRFSAEMPDATLATLKIQPSEPRDSAVYFCASGLVHGVATEAFFGQGTRLTVV.

The chain combines TRBV19 with TRBJ1-4; no clear D gene. Trimming pared 9 bases from V and 3 bases from J, leaving 11 bases between. Germline values: CDR1 LNHDA, CDR2 SQIVND (reference sequence). The CDR3 has 13 residues. The CDR3 nucleotides read TGTGCCAGCGAAGGTCCCGCTAATGAAAAACTGTTTTTT. The encoded protein is CASEGPANEKLFF. Complete variable domain (other parts from reference TRBV19 and TRBJ1-4): DGGITQSPKYLFRKEGQNVTLSCEQNLNHDAMYWYRQDPGQGLRLIYYSQIVNDFQKGDIAEGYSVSREKKESFPLTVTSAQKNPTAFYLCASEGPANEKLFFGSGTQLSVL.

The chain links TRBV5-4 to TRBJ2-1; a possible D gene is TRBD2 (7 bases). This CDR3 spans 13 amino acids. With 4 bases removed from V and 6 bases from J, the gap between germline ends came to 11 bases. Germline CDR1 and CDR2: SGHNT and YYREEE (reference sequence). The CDR3 here is CASSQGRGNEQFF. DNA for the CDR3: TGTGCCAGCAGCCAGGGGAGGGGCAATGAGCAGTTCTTC.

The chain couples TRBV28 to TRBJ2-7, with D maybe TRBD1 (5 bases). The germline CDR1 and CDR2 sequences are MDHEN and SYDVKM. CDR3 size: 14 residues. Trimming shortened V by 1 base and J by 5 bases, and 12 bases separated the two germline ends. The CDR3 coding sequence is TGTGCCAGCAGTTTATTCGGACAAAGCAACGAGCAGTACTTC. This gives the protein CASSLFGQSNEQYF.

The J gene is TRBJ2-7, the V gene TRBV7-9; 9 bases match TRBD1. CDR1 is SEHNR and CDR2 is FQNEAQ in the germline V gene (reference sequence). The CDR3 covers 15 residues. With V trimmed by 1 base and J by 4 bases, 5 bases remained unmatched. The CDR3 nucleotides are TGTGCCAGCAGCTTAGGTGTGACAGGGGGTTACGAGCAGTACTTC. This sequence encodes CASSLGVTGGYEQYF.

The V gene is TRBV6-2 or TRBV6-3, the J gene TRBJ2-6, with D possibly TRBD1 on 6 matching bases. CDR3 length: 16 residues. Germline V lookup: CDR1 MNHEY, CDR2 SVGEGT. Trimming stripped 2 bases from V and 4 bases from J, with 12 bases between. The CDR3 sequence: CASSYATGLGANVLTF. The DNA of the CDR3 is TGTGCCAGCAGTTACGCCACAGGGTTAGGGGCCAACGTCCTGACTTTC.

The chain combines TRBV29-1 with TRBJ2-5, with 8 positions matching TRBD2. This CDR3 has 14 residues. The V gene end was trimmed by 6 bases and the J gene end by 3 bases; junction bases not matched to a gene: 9. Germline V gene sequence: CDR1 SQVTM, CDR2 ANQGSEA. CDR3: CSVFAGGLKETQYF. DNA of the CDR3: TGCAGCGTGTTCGCGGGAGGCCTAAAAGAGACCCAGTACTTC.

The chain carries TRBV7-2 and TRBJ2-5, with D perhaps matching TRBD1 (5 bases). Trimming took 1 base from V and 1 from J, leaving 10 bases between them. Germline assignment: CDR1 SGHTA and CDR2 FQGNSA. The CDR3 length is 15 residues. CDR3 nucleotide sequence: TGTGCCAGCAGCTTAGATGGGGCACGCCAAGAGACCCAGTACTTC. Its translation is CASSLDGARQETQYF.

This chain links TRBV27 with TRBJ2-3, with 9 bases fitting TRBD2. Trimming took 4 bases from V and 5 from J; bases not matched to a gene: 10. Germline V gene sequence: CDR1 MNHEY, CDR2 SMNVEV (reference sequence). This CDR3 region has 16 residues. The CDR3 is CASSSRLAEGGDTQYF. The CDR3 nucleotides read TGTGCCAGCAGTTCCCGACTAGCGGAGGGGGGAGATACGCAGTATTTT.